This TCR beta chain was retrieved from a study of OX40 agonist ivuxolimab in advanced cancers. TCRdb's table, derived via immunoSEQ multiplex PCR, lists solely in-frame clones and lacks some. Among about 51,000 clones listed, roughly 80% were seen once. The CDR3 totals 14 residues. CDR1 is MNHNS, CDR2 SASEGT, per germline. J was trimmed by 1 base and V by 6 bases; bases with no gene match: 5. The chain is built from TRBV6-1 and TRBJ2-7; 8 bases agree with TRBD2. Sequenced material: CD4+ or CD8+ T cells sorted from blood, taken in a trial of the OX40 agonist ivuxolimab. This clonotype was obtained from an adult with an advanced solid tumor such as melanoma, head and neck, liver or kidney cancer. CDR3 sequence reads: CASRPSGPSYEQYF. The CDR3 DNA reads TGTGCCAGCAGGCCTAGCGGGCCATCCTACGAGCAGTACTTC.